This T cell receptor (beta chain) was identified during a study of T cell responses to AZD1222 COVID-19 vaccine. Study as a whole: Pooling covered second doses at about 4 or about 12 weeks.

Clones were read by immunoSEQ multiplex PCR, and TCRdb kept only the in-frame ones, dropping some. The sample holds about 160,000 clones; 90% are singletons and the top ten take approximately 1.5%. In regard to this clone: No antigen is known for it.

Study-level results: Spike regions recognized by vaccine-associated CD4 TCRs spanned the protein, led by 160-218 and 743-854. Seropositive status at baseline applied to only 5 or 6 AZD1222 recipients.

Germline loops: CDR1 KGHSH, CDR2 LQKENI. Between the trimmed V and J ends, which lost 2 bases and 0 bases, there was a span of 6 bases. The CDR3 is 14 amino acids. This receptor was taken from an adult in good health. The sample consisted of peripheral blood, taken on day 0 of AZD1222 vaccination. V is TRBV18 and J is TRBJ2-3; no clear D gene. CDR3 sequence: CASSPGVSTDTQYF. The CDR3 nucleotides are TGTGCCAGCTCACCAGGAGTTAGCACAGATACGCAGTATTTT.